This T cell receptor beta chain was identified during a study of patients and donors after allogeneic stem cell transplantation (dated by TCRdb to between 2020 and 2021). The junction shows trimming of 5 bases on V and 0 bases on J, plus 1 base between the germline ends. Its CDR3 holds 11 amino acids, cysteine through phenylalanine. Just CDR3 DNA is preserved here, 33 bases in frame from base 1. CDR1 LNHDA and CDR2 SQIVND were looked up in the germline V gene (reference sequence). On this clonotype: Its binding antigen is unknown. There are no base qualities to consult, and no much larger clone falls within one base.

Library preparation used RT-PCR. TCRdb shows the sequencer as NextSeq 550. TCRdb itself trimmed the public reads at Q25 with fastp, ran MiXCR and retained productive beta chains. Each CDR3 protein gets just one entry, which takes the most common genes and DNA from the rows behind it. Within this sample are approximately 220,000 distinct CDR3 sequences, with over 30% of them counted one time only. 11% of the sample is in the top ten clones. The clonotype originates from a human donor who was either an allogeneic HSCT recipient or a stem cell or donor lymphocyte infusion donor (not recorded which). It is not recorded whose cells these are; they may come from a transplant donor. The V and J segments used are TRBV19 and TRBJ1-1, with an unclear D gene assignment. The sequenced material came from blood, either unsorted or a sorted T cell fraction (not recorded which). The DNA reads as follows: TGTGCCAGTAGTGTGAACACTGAAGCTTTCTTT. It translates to CASSVNTEAFF.